This T cell receptor (beta chain) was captured by sequencing in a study of blood T cell repertoires in COVID-19 (dated by TCRdb to about 2020). Background for the entire study: Samples covering the acute and convalescent phases of COVID-19 were provided by collaborators in the United States, Italy and Spain. The prospective study material was composed of cDNA or gDNA derived from T cells, B-cell-depleted T cells, or PBMCs. Deeply sampled blood TCRbeta repertoires from subjects exposed to, actively infected with, or recovered from COVID-19 were included in the dataset. The repertoires were made available in a free public database intended to serve as a resource for research on the immune response to SARS-CoV-2. The samples were drawn from the first 160 participants of the ongoing ImmuneRACE study and from some 1,300 subjects provided by 6 global collaborators. The sample metadata nearly always contained a de-identified subject ID, COVID-19 status, age in years and sex. Where available, HLA class I and class II types were obtained from metadata supplied by the sample provider rather than from assay-based typing.

In the germline V gene (reference sequence), CDR1 corresponds to LGHDT and CDR2 to YNNKEL. V loses 5 bases of germline sequence and J loses 2 bases, and the interval between the two ends is 18 bases. CDR3 length: 16 amino acids, cysteine to phenylalanine. The DNA shown is the 48-base CDR3, in frame from base 1. Note on this clone: This receptor's antigen is unknown. No base-level quality is on record; no much larger clone is a single base apart.

Each collaborating institution followed its own protocols to collect whole blood in K2EDTA tubes. For TCRbeta analysis, collaborators shipped samples in one of three forms: frozen whole blood, isolated PBMCs, or DNA extracted from either of those sample types. TCRbeta CDR3 regions were amplified from genomic DNA by means of the immunoSEQ Assay, a bias-controlled multiplex PCR. The paper's processing steps were these. The number of nucleated cells in each sample was estimated from the amplification of reference gene primers within the assay. To quantify the absolute abundance of each unique TCRbeta CDR3 rearrangement, sequence reads were collapsed and filtered. For each sample, productive Simpson clonality was calculated by taking the square root of Simpson's diversity index across productive rearrangements. Drawn from immuneACCESS, this table holds only the in-frame rearrangements with V and J called that TCRdb kept. Clones are partly lost; checked studies trace under half to an unresolved V gene and leave the rest unexplained. V and J calls and clone size come straight from that table; D and trimming were deduced from the DNA. The table for this sample lists about 260,000 clones; about 80% of them were counted only once. Of the sample, about 1.9% falls within the top ten clones.

Results the study describes overall, beyond this receptor: Clinical and demographic metadata were provided uncurated, with the amount varying by source and participant.

Sequenced input: peripheral blood. The sequence was obtained from a woman aged 80 or older with acute or convalescent COVID-19. The V and J genes are TRBV3-1 (or the pseudogene TRBV3-2) and TRBJ2-5; a confident D gene designation cannot be given. The CDR3 region: CASSSGYGLGQETQYF. The bases read TGTGCCAGCAGCTCCGGATACGGGTTGGGTCAAGAGACCCAGTACTTC.